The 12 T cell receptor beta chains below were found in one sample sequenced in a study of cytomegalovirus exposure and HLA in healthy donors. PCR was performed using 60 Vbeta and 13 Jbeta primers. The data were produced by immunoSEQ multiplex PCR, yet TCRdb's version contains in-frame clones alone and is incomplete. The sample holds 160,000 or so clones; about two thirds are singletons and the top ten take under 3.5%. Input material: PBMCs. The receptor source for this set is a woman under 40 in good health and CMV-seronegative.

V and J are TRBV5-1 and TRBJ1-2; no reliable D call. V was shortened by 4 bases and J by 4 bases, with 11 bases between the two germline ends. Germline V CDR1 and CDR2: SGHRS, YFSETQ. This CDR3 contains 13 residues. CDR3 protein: CASSGGSGYGYTF. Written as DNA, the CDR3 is TGCGCCAGCAGCGGAGGGTCGGGCTATGGCTACACCTTC. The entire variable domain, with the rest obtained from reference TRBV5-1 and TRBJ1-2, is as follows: KAGVTQTPRYLIKTRGQQVTLSCSPISGHRSVSWYQQTPGQGLQFLFEYFSETQRNKGNFPGRFSGRQFSNSRSEMNVSTLELGDSALYLCASSGGSGYGYTFGSGTRLTVV.

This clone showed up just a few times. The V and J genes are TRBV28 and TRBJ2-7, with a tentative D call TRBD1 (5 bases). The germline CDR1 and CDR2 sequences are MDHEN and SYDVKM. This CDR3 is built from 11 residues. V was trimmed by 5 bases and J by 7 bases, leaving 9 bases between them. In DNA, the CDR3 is TGTGCCAGCAGTCCCTCAGGGGAGCAGTACTTC. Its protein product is CASSPSGEQYF.

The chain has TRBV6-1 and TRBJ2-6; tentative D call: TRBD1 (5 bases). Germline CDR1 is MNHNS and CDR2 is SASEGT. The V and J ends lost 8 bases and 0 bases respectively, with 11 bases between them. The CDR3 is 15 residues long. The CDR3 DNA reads TGTGCCAGCGCGAAGGGGATCTCTGGGGCCAACGTCCTGACTTTC. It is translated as CASAKGISGANVLTF.

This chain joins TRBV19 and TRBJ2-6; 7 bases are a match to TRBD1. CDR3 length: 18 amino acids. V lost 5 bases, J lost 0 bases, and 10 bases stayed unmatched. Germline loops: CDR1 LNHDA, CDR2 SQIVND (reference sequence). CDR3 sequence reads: CASSPGTAYFSGANVLTF. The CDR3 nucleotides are TGTGCCAGTAGTCCCGGGACAGCCTATTTCTCTGGGGCCAACGTCCTGACTTTC.

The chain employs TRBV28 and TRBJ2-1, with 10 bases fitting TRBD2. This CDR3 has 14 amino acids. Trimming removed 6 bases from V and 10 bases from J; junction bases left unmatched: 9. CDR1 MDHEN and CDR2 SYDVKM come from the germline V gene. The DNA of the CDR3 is TGTGCCAGCAGCACAAGGCTAGCGGGAGAGGAGCAGTTCTTC. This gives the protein CASSTRLAGEEQFF.

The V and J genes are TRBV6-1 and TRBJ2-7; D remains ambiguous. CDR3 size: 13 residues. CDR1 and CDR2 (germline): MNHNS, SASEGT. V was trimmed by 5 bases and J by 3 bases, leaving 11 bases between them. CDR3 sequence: CASSSSAGYEQYF. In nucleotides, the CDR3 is TGTGCCAGCAGTTCCTCCGCCGGCTACGAGCAGTACTTC.

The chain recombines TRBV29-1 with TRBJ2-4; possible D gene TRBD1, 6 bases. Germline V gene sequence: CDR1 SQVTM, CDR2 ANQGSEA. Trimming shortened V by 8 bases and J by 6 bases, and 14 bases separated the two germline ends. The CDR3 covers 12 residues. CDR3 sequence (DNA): TGCAGCACAGGACAGAAGGGAAACATTCAGTACTTC. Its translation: CSTGQKGNIQYF.

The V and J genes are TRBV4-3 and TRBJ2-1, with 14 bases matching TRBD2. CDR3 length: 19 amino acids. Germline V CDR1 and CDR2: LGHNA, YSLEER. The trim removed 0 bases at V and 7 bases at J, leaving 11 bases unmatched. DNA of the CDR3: TGCGCCAGCAGCCAAGATGATCCGGGACTAGCGGGAGTGGGAAATGAGCAGTTCTTC. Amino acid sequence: CASSQDDPGLAGVGNEQFF.

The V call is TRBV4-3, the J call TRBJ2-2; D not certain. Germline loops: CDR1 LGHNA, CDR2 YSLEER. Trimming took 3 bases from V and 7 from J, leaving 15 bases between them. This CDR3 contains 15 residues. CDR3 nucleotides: TGCGCCAGCAGCCACTTCTTAGTTTATCGCGGGGAGCTGTTTTTT. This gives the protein CASSHFLVYRGELFF.

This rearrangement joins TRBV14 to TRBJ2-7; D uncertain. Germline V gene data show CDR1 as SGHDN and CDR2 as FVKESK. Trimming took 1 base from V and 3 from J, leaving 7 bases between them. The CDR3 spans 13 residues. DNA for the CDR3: TGTGCCAGCAGCCAAGTCCCCCACTACGAGCAGTACTTC. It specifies CASSQVPHYEQYF.

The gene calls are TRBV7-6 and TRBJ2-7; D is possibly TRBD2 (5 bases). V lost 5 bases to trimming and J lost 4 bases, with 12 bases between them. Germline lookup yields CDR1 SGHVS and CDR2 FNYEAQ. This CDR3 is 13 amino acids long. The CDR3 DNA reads TGTGCCAGCAGCCCCGGACTTTTATACGAGCAGTACTTC. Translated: CASSPGLLYEQYF.

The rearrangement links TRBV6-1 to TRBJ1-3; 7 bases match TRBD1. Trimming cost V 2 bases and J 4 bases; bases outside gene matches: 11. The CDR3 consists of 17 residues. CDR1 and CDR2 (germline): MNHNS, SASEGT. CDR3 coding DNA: TGTGCCAGCAGTGAACTCAGGGGGGTAAGGGCCGGAAACACCATATATTTT. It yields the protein CASSELRGVRAGNTIYF.